The rows below give T cell receptor beta chains drawn from one sample of a study of cytomegalovirus exposure and HLA in healthy donors. Method: immunoSEQ multiplex PCR; TCRdb's copy keeps in-frame clones and lacks some. The sample has tens of thousands of clones, around 81% seen once. Sample: PBMCs. These receptors all stem from a man aged 18-30 years in good health and CMV-seropositive. The CDR3 runs from the conserved cysteine through the conserved F or W. The D gene is left open where the match is weak.

NA,TRBJ1-2,TRBV29-1,TGCAGCGTTGAAGACAGGTTTTCTGGCTACACCTTC,CSVEDRFSGYTF
NA,TRBJ1-1,TRBV7-9,TGTGCCAGCAGCTCTGAAAGGGGCACTGAAGCTTTCTTT,CASSSERGTEAFF
NA,TRBJ1-2,TRBV6-5,TGTGCCAGCACCAACGCGGGGCTATATGGCTACACCTTC,CASTNAGLYGYTF
NA,TRBJ2-3,TRBV11-2,TGTGCCAGCAGCTCTAACAGAGTGTCAGATACGCAGTATTTT,CASSSNRVSDTQYF
NA,TRBJ1-1,TRBV29-1,TGCAGCGTTAGAATTCGACAGAACACTGAAGCTTTCTTT,CSVRIRQNTEAFF
TRBD2,TRBJ2-5,TRBV6-5,TGTGCCAGCAGTTACTCCACTAGCGGCCATGAGACCCAGTACTTC,CASSYSTSGHETQYF
NA,TRBJ2-4,TRBV4-1,TGCGCCAGCAGCCAAGCAGTGGTAGCCAAAAACATTCAGTACTTC,CASSQAVVAKNIQYF
NA,TRBJ1-2,TRBV6-5,TGTGCCAGCAGTTACTCGGCCTCAGCTAACTATGGCTACACCTTC,CASSYSASANYGYTF
NA,TRBJ1-3,TRBV18,TGTGCCAGCTCACCGTCCCAGGGAAACGGAAACACCATATATTTT,CASSPSQGNGNTIYF
NA,TRBJ2-5,TRBV6-1,TGTGCCAGCAGCCCGGACTACTCCCAAGAGACCCAGTACTTC,CASSPDYSQETQYF
TRBD2,TRBJ2-7,TRBV19,TGTGCCAGTAGTATGGGACTAGCAAATAACGAGCAGTACTTC,CASSMGLANNEQYF